Sequencing of this T cell receptor (beta chain) was carried out in a study of breast tumors, draining lymph nodes, adjacent tissues. This clonotype was counted ten times or more. No antigen is known for it. TCRdb reanalysed the multiplex PCR reads using MiXCR and keeps one entry per CDR3 protein. The table shows some 120,000 distinct CDR3 sequences, with 21% occurring only once. Samples came from axillary lymph nodes draining the breast cancer. Overall study results and limits: Tumors had less TCR diversity than lymph nodes, more than nontumor tissue. That most tumor T cells come from lymph nodes remained unproven.

The CDR3 runs 13 residues. Between the trimmed V and J ends, which lost 3 bases and 7 bases, there was a span of 10 bases. Looked up from germline, CDR1 is LNHDA and CDR2 is SQIVND (reference sequence). The receptor's source is a female donor with breast cancer. Some clones in this sample may be carry-over from other donors' samples. The sequencing input was axillary lymph node tissue. V is TRBV19 and J is TRBJ2-1; D possibly corresponds to TRBD2 (5 bases). DNA for the CDR3: TGTGCCAGTAGTATCATTACGGGGAATGAGCAGTTCTTC. Its translation is CASSIITGNEQFF.